Listed here are 11 T cell receptor beta chains from one sample, sequenced in a study of T cell responses to AZD1222 COVID-19 vaccine. The repertoire was sequenced with immunoSEQ multiplex PCR; TCRdb's copy has only in-frame clones and lacks some. Of about 70,000 clones listed, about 90% are singletons. The sequences come from peripheral blood, collected 28 days after the second AZD1222 dose. Every receptor here comes from an adult who received the AZD1222 COVID-19 vaccine.

The chain couples TRBV5-4 to TRBJ2-1, with TRBD2 matching 7 bases. The CDR3 is 15 amino acids. V was clipped by 0 bases and J by 8 bases; unmatched bases: 8. Germline V lookup: CDR1 SGHNT, CDR2 YYREEE (reference sequence). Written as DNA, the CDR3 is TGTGCCAGCAGCTTGGAACTAGCGATGGTTGATGAGCAGTTCTTC. Translating it yields CASSLELAMVDEQFF.

V is TRBV2 and J is TRBJ1-4; TRBD1 matches 7 bases. The CDR3 totals 13 residues. The V and J ends lost 7 bases and 8 bases, in that order; junction bases with no gene match: 7. In germline, CDR1 is SNHLY, CDR2 FYNNEI. This CDR3 is CASKWDSNEKLFF. CDR3 nucleotide sequence: TGTGCCAGCAAATGGGACAGTAACGAAAAACTGTTTTTT.

The chain couples TRBV5-1 to TRBJ1-1; D perhaps matches TRBD1 (6 bases). CDR3 length: 12 amino acids. Looked up from germline, CDR1 is SGHRS and CDR2 is YFSETQ. Between the trimmed V and J ends, which lost 8 bases and 4 bases, there was a span of 12 bases. CDR3 DNA: TGCGCCAGTCAAATAGGGGGCACTGAAGCTTTCTTT. Amino acid sequence: CASQIGGTEAFF.

The DNA for the CDR3 is TGTGCCAGCAGCGCGGACCCGTCGGGGGTGAACACTGAAGCTTTCTTT. This sequence encodes CASSADPSGVNTEAFF. V usage is TRBV11-2 and J usage is TRBJ1-1; TRBD1 is a possible D gene (5 bases). Germline V gene lookup returns CDR1 SGHAT and CDR2 FQNNGV. V was trimmed by 5 bases and J by 0 bases, leaving 16 bases between them. The CDR3 is 16 residues long.

This rearrangement joins TRBV29-1 to TRBJ1-2; D gene unclear. CDR3 length: 12 residues. Trimming took off 6 bases at V and 4 bases at J, with 12 bases between the two ends. Germline loops: CDR1 SQVTM, CDR2 ANQGSEA. The CDR3 DNA follows: TGCAGCGTCGAGACGTCCCGCTATGGCTACACCTTC. Protein sequence: CSVETSRYGYTF.

This rearrangement joins TRBV14 to TRBJ1-2; D is ambiguous. There are 15 residues in the CDR3. V was clipped by 0 bases and J by 2 bases, with 10 bases between them. Germline CDR1 SGHDN, CDR2 FVKESK. In nucleotides, the CDR3 is TGTGCCAGCAGCCAAGATGGGTCCTCCAACTATGGCTACACCTTC. This codes for CASSQDGSSNYGYTF.

The chain uses TRBV7-6 and TRBJ2-2; 8 positions agree with TRBD2. Germline V gene data show CDR1 as SGHVS and CDR2 as FNYEAQ. This CDR3 region has 17 residues. The V gene end was trimmed by 5 bases and the J gene end by 4 bases; junction bases not matched to a gene: 12. The DNA for the CDR3 is TGTGCCAGCAGCCCCGGACCAGCGGGAGTTGGCACCGGGGAGCTGTTTTTT. Protein sequence: CASSPGPAGVGTGELFF.

This rearrangement joins TRBV6-5 to TRBJ1-2; 7 nucleotides agree with TRBD1. Trimming at V came to 6 bases and at J to 2 bases, leaving 3 bases not matched to a gene. Germline CDR1 reads MNHEY; CDR2 reads SVGAGI. CDR3 size: 13 residues. This CDR3 reads CASRGTENYGYTF. The CDR3 region has the DNA TGTGCCAGCAGGGGGACAGAGAACTATGGCTACACCTTC.

V gene TRBV18 combines with J gene TRBJ1-6; D is uncertain. The CDR3 length is 15 residues. CDR1 is KGHSH, CDR2 LQKENI, per germline. Between the trimmed V and J ends, which lost 2 bases and 7 bases, there was a span of 12 bases. CDR3 nucleotide sequence: TGTGCCAGCTCACCAGGCGTCAGGCGGAATTCACCCCTCCACTTT. Residues: CASSPGVRRNSPLHF.

This clone was picked up a small number of times. The chain has TRBV7-9 and TRBJ1-1; D is perhaps TRBD1 (6 bases). Trimming took off 1 base at V and 0 bases at J, with 6 bases between the two ends. Germline V gene lookup returns CDR1 SEHNR and CDR2 FQNEAQ (reference sequence). The CDR3 loop spans 14 amino acids. The CDR3 here is CASSLGQVNTEAFF. CDR3 nucleotide sequence: TGTGCCAGCAGCTTAGGACAGGTGAACACTGAAGCTTTCTTT.

The chain employs TRBV6-5 and TRBJ1-6; perhaps TRBD1 as D (6 bases). Between the trimmed V and J ends, which lost 0 bases and 7 bases, there was a span of 10 bases. The germline CDR1 and CDR2 sequences are MNHEY and SVGAGI. The CDR3 extends over 15 amino acids. CDR3 nucleotides: TGTGCCAGCAGTTACTCATGGACAGCCAATTCACCCCTCCACTTT. Its protein product is CASSYSWTANSPLHF.